This record looks at one T cell receptor beta chain sequence and its context. The target antigen is unknown. This sample stems from a study of OX40 agonist ivuxolimab in advanced cancers. Study information: Three patients got partial responses; one had hepatocellular carcinoma and two had cutaneous melanoma.

Here immunoSEQ multiplex PCR was the method, and the copy in TCRdb shows in-frame clones only, minus some. Of around 35,000 clones in the sample, less than 90% were seen once. On cycle 4 day 1 and cycle 7 day 1, as well as at baseline, blood was sampled. CDR1 KGHSH and CDR2 LQKENI come from the germline V gene. This CDR3 comprises 17 residues. The V and J ends lost 2 bases and 2 bases, in that order; junction bases with no gene match: 9. Whole-study findings and limits: Also showing low normalized T-cell clonal expansion were some of the nonresponders. Expanded peripheral T cells had an undetermined antigen specificity.

This clonotype was obtained from an adult with an advanced solid tumor such as melanoma, head and neck, liver or kidney cancer. The chain is built from TRBV18 and TRBJ2-1, with TRBD2 matching over 7 bases. The sequences come from CD4+ or CD8+ T cells sorted from blood, collected in a trial of the OX40 agonist ivuxolimab. CDR3 protein: CASSPGILAIAYNEQFF. The CDR3 DNA reads TGTGCCAGCTCACCAGGAATACTAGCGATCGCCTACAATGAGCAGTTCTTC. Variable domain in full (rest from reference TRBV18 and TRBJ2-1): NAGVMQNPRHLVRRRGQEARLRCSPMKGHSHVYWYRQLPEEGLKFMVYLQKENIIDESGMPKERFSAEFPKEGPSILRIQQVVRGDSAAYFCASSPGILAIAYNEQFFGPGTRLTVL.